This entry describes one TCR beta chain. Its antigen is not identified. This sample stems from a study of blood T cells in healthy people across ages. Study outcomes and limitations: Total diversity from one million sequenced T cells was likely underestimated.

Primed by a sample-barcoded 5' primer and a J-beta primer mix, a second PCR proceeded for about 7 to 12 cycles. TCRdb re-called the 5' RACE reads with MiXCR, one entry per CDR3 protein. This table holds fewer than 600,000 distinct CDR3 sequences, about 27% found once. Germline lookup yields CDR1 LGHDT and CDR2 YNNKEL (reference sequence). The CDR3 covers 15 residues. The junction had 3 bases not matched to a gene; V was cut back by 1 base and J by 6 bases. These same records also appear under a second study, on T cells of mothers and their children. As that report states: Sample barcodes plus 2-4 random nucleotides came from the M1S primer. An overlap that was slightly higher, though non-significant, was seen in related mother-child pairs versus unrelated pairs. The authors identified no persistent microchimeric T cell clones.

The TCR comes from a boy aged 2 to 10 in good health. Specimen: blood. The chain couples TRBV3-1 to TRBJ2-7; 13 positions agree with TRBD2. CDR3 amino acids: CASSQGTSGRGEQYF. Here the CDR3 DNA reads TGTGCCAGCAGCCAAGGGACTAGCGGGAGAGGCGAGCAGTACTTC.